The next 27 T cell receptor beta chains were all read from a single sample in a study of blood T cell repertoires in COVID-19. Only in-frame clones appear in the TCRdb table, and some are missing; sequencing was by immunoSEQ multiplex PCR. The data contain hundreds of thousands of clones, more than 75% of them singletons. The sequenced sample was PBMCs or T cells enriched from blood (not recorded which). These receptors were obtained from a man aged 18 to 29 who had recovered from COVID-19.

The chain combines TRBV4-2 with TRBJ2-2; D is unclear. The germline V gene encodes CDR1 LGHNA and CDR2 YNFKEQ. This CDR3 comprises 15 residues. V was clipped by 0 bases and J by 0 bases, with 5 bases between them. The chain's CDR3 is CASSQEHANTGELFF. In nucleotides, the CDR3 is TGTGCCAGCAGCCAAGAACACGCGAACACCGGGGAGCTGTTTTTT.

The V and J genes are TRBV24-1 and TRBJ1-6, with D unclear. Trimming removed 1 base at V and 5 bases at J, with 14 bases between. The CDR3 loop spans 17 amino acids. Looked up from germline, CDR1 is KGHDR and CDR2 is SFDVKD. Here the CDR3 DNA reads TGTGCCACCAGTGATTTAGATTTTAAGGGAGATAATTCACCCCTCCACTTT. Translation gives CATSDLDFKGDNSPLHF.

The chain uses TRBV30 and TRBJ2-7; tentatively, D is TRBD2 (7 bases). In germline, CDR1 is GTSNPN, CDR2 SVGIG (reference sequence). The CDR3 loop spans 12 amino acids. This CDR3 reads CVGRGGVNEQYF. In nucleotides, the CDR3 is TGTGTCGGGAGAGGGGGGGTTAACGAGCAGTACTTC.

CDR3 coding DNA: TGTGCCAGCAGTGACTCGAGCAGGGGGGACACCGGGGAGCTGTTTTTT. It translates to CASSDSSRGDTGELFF. V usage is TRBV6-4 and J usage is TRBJ2-2, with D perhaps matching TRBD1 (7 bases). Per germline, CDR1 MRHNA and CDR2 SNTAGT. This CDR3 is built from 16 residues. V dropped 0 bases and J dropped 3 bases, with 11 bases sitting between them.

This chain connects TRBV27 to TRBJ2-1; 10 bases align to TRBD2. Unmatched junction bases numbered 5, after V lost 8 bases and J lost 4 bases. Germline lookup yields CDR1 MNHEY and CDR2 SMNVEV (reference sequence). CDR3 size: 14 residues. The CDR3 sequence is CASATSGLYNEQFF. The DNA for the CDR3 is TGTGCCAGCGCGACTAGCGGGTTGTACAATGAGCAGTTCTTC.

The V call is TRBV7-2, the J call TRBJ2-1; the match to TRBD2 covers 9 bases. With V trimmed by 4 bases and J by 5 bases, 3 bases remained unmatched. The germline V gene encodes CDR1 SGHTA and CDR2 FQGNSA. The CDR3 sequence is 14 residues long. CDR3 in amino acids: CASSWSGGNNEQFF. Here the CDR3 DNA reads TGTGCCAGCAGCTGGAGCGGGGGGAACAATGAGCAGTTCTTC.

This clone has just a few counts. DNA for the CDR3: TGTGCCAGCAGTCGAGGATTACAGGGGGCGACTGGAAACACCATATATTTT. Protein product: CASSRGLQGATGNTIYF. The chain uses TRBV6-6 and TRBJ1-3, with 9 bases identical to TRBD1. Germline trimming cut 5 bases from V and 2 bases from J; bases unmatched to any gene: 10. CDR1 is MNHNY, CDR2 SVGAGI, per germline (reference sequence). The CDR3 has 17 amino acids.

The rearrangement links TRBV5-1 to TRBJ1-1, with TRBD1 matching 10 bases. CDR3 length: 15 amino acids. The ends lost 4 bases at V and 4 bases at J; junction bases unmatched: 7. CDR1 and CDR2 from the germline V gene are SGHRS and YFSETQ. In DNA form, the CDR3 reads TGCGCCAGCAGCCCCGGGGACAGGGGAGGCACTGAAGCTTTCTTT. As protein: CASSPGDRGGTEAFF.

V gene TRBV13 combines with J gene TRBJ2-5; 10 bases match TRBD2. The CDR3 runs to 16 residues. The J segment lost 1 base and the V segment lost 5 bases, leaving 7 bases of the junction unmatched. Germline V gene data show CDR1 as PRHDT and CDR2 as FYEKMQ (reference sequence). For the CDR3, the DNA is TGTGCCAGCAGCCAGGTCACTAGCGGGGTCCAAGAGACCCAGTACTTC. It is translated as CASSQVTSGVQETQYF.

This clone has only one observation. This rearrangement joins TRBV10-2 to TRBJ1-5; a weak D match, TRBD1 (6 bases). V was cut by 7 bases and J by 5 bases, with 18 bases left in between. This CDR3 region has 15 residues. CDR1 and CDR2 (germline): WSHSY, SAAADI. The CDR3 DNA follows: TGCGCCAGCACCCCGGTACAGGGATTCGATCAGCCCCAGCATTTT. Its protein is CASTPVQGFDQPQHF.

The V gene is TRBV6-1, the J gene TRBJ2-3, with TRBD1 as a possible D gene (5 bases). The CDR3 contains 15 residues. Trimming cost V 2 bases and J 6 bases, with 15 bases left between them. CDR1 is MNHNS, CDR2 SASEGT, per germline. The CDR3 loop is CASSEWGILSDTQYF. CDR3 DNA: TGTGCCAGCAGTGAATGGGGCATCCTATCGGATACGCAGTATTTT.

The V call is TRBV13, the J call TRBJ2-3; 10 nucleotides agree with TRBD2. The CDR3 sequence is 18 residues long. V lost 2 bases and J lost 0; bases outside the gene matches: 8. Germline values: CDR1 PRHDT, CDR2 FYEKMQ (reference sequence). This CDR3 reads CASSLYGLAATSTDTQYF. The CDR3 region has the DNA TGTGCCAGCAGCTTATATGGACTAGCGGCAACTAGCACAGATACGCAGTATTTT. Full variable domain (missing parts from reference TRBV13 and TRBJ2-3): AAGVIQSPRHLIKEKRETATLKCYPIPRHDTVYWYQQGPGQDPQFLISFYEKMQSDKGSIPDRFSAQQFSDYHSELNMSSLELGDSALYFCASSLYGLAATSTDTQYFGPGTRLTVL.

The DNA for the CDR3 is TGTGCCTGGGGGGCGGGAGACCGTACGCAGTATTTT. Its protein product is CAWGAGDRTQYF. The chain is built from TRBV30 and TRBJ2-3, with 7 bases identical to TRBD2. Germline-derived CDR1 and CDR2 are GTSNPN and SVGIG (reference sequence). This CDR3 has 12 residues. The V and J ends lost 5 bases and 8 bases, in that order; junction bases with no gene match: 7. Full variable domain (rest looked up from reference TRBV30 and TRBJ2-3): SQTIHQWPATLVQPVGSPLSLECTVEGTSNPNLYWYRQAAGRGLQLLFYSVGIGQISSEVPQNLSASRPQDRQFILSSKKLLLSDSGFYLCAWGAGDRTQYFGPGTRLTVL.

The chain carries TRBV10-3 and TRBJ2-7; TRBD1 aligns across 8 bases. Per the germline V gene, CDR1 is ENHRY and CDR2 is SYGVKD. The CDR3 is 12 residues long. V gave up 6 bases and J gave up 5 bases; unmatched junction bases: 3. Here the CDR3 reads CAIRGTGDEQYF. CDR3 sequence (DNA): TGTGCCATCAGGGGGACAGGCGACGAGCAGTACTTC.

This clone was found a few times. The chain joins TRBV3-1 (or the pseudogene TRBV3-2) to TRBJ1-2; possibly TRBD1 for D (6 bases). V was cut by 1 base and J by 7 bases, with 16 bases left in between. In germline, CDR1 is LGHDT, CDR2 YNNKEL (reference sequence). The CDR3 length is 15 residues. CDR3 residues: CASSQVSGVLSGYTF. Written as DNA, the CDR3 is TGTGCCAGCAGCCAAGTCTCAGGGGTCCTTAGTGGCTACACCTTC.

CDR3 sequence: CASSLVGGNTEAFF. CDR3 DNA: TGTGCCAGCAGCTTAGTGGGGGGGAACACTGAAGCTTTCTTT. V gene TRBV11-2 combines with J gene TRBJ1-1; a weak D match, TRBD1 (5 bases). V lost 1 base and J 1 base, leaving 7 bases between the germline ends. CDR1 is SGHAT, CDR2 FQNNGV, per germline. The CDR3 contains 14 residues.

V is TRBV30 and J is TRBJ1-2, with D unresolved. V lost 2 bases to trimming and J lost 5 bases, with 21 bases between them. The CDR3 contains 16 residues. The germline gives CDR1 GTSNPN, CDR2 SVGIG (reference sequence). The DNA of the CDR3 is TGTGCCTGGAGTAATCCCGGAGGGTCCTTCCTGTATGGCTACACCTTC. Translation: CAWSNPGGSFLYGYTF.

This clone was recorded once. The chain combines TRBV28 with TRBJ1-5; D possibly corresponds to TRBD1 (6 bases). V lost 6 bases, J lost 3 bases, and 12 bases lay in between. There are 14 residues in the CDR3. Germline V gene sequence: CDR1 MDHEN, CDR2 SYDVKM. DNA of the CDR3: TGTGCCAGCAGACGTGACAGGAACAATCAGCCCCAGCATTTT. It encodes CASRRDRNNQPQHF.

The chain joins TRBV30 to TRBJ1-1; 7 bases are shared with TRBD1. The V segment lost 4 bases and the J segment 2 bases; nucleotides outside the gene matches: 19. Germline V lookup: CDR1 GTSNPN, CDR2 SVGIG (reference sequence). The CDR3 extends over 18 amino acids. CDR3 in amino acids: CAWIPPPYGTARNTEAFF. CDR3 bases: TGTGCCTGGATACCCCCCCCCTACGGGACAGCCAGAAACACTGAAGCTTTCTTT.

The rearrangement joins TRBV7-8 to TRBJ2-3, with TRBD2 as a possible D gene (5 bases). V lost 5 bases and J lost 0, with 18 bases in between. There are 17 residues in the CDR3. Germline lookup yields CDR1 SGHVS and CDR2 FQNEAQ. The CDR3 here is CASSPREWRTSTDTQYF. DNA for the CDR3: TGTGCCAGCAGCCCCCGAGAGTGGCGGACTAGCACAGATACGCAGTATTTT.

This clone is a singleton in its sample. The chain carries TRBV7-9 and TRBJ1-2; 10 positions agree with TRBD1. Germline trimming cut 5 bases from V and 4 bases from J; bases unmatched to any gene: 7. This CDR3 is built from 15 residues. Looked up from germline, CDR1 is SEHNR and CDR2 is FQNEAQ (reference sequence). In DNA form, the CDR3 reads TGTGCCAGCAGCCCGACAGGGGGCGCAGGCTATGGCTACACCTTC. This sequence encodes CASSPTGGAGYGYTF. The whole variable domain, remainder taken from reference TRBV7-9 and TRBJ1-2, is DTGVSQNPRHKITKRGQNVTFRCDPISEHNRLYWYRQTLGQGPEFLTYFQNEAQLEKSRLLSDRFSAERPKGSFSTLEIQRTEQGDSAMYLCASSPTGGAGYGYTFGSGTRLTVV.

V is TRBV11-2 and J is TRBJ2-5; 7 bases line up with TRBD2. The CDR3 consists of 16 residues. The trim removed 4 bases at V and 3 bases at J, leaving 11 bases unmatched. Germline V gives CDR1 SGHAT, CDR2 FQNNGV. CDR3 sequence (DNA): TGTGCCAGCAGCTCCTTATCGGAGCGGGATGAAGAGACCCAGTACTTC. This translates into CASSSLSERDEETQYF.

The chain uses TRBV24-1 and TRBJ2-7; 7 nucleotides line up with TRBD1. The CDR3 consists of 12 residues. Germline V gene sequence: CDR1 KGHDR, CDR2 SFDVKD. Germline trimming cut 5 bases from V and 8 bases from J; bases unmatched to any gene: 5. This chain's CDR3 is CATSGLGGQQYF. In nucleotides, the CDR3 is TGTGCCACCAGTGGGTTAGGGGGCCAGCAGTACTTC.

This chain joins TRBV5-1 and TRBJ2-7; 11 bases are a match to TRBD1. Trimming cost V 0 bases and J 4 bases; bases outside gene matches: 3. The CDR3 is 15 amino acids. CDR1 is SGHRS and CDR2 is YFSETQ in the germline V gene. The chain's CDR3 is CASSLVGQGAYEQYF. CDR3 DNA: TGCGCCAGCAGCTTGGTAGGACAGGGGGCTTACGAGCAGTACTTC.

This clone was detected a few times. V and J are TRBV7-9 and TRBJ2-3; D is possibly TRBD1 (6 bases). The CDR3 has 13 amino acids. Trimming shortened V by 4 bases and J by 3 bases, and 8 bases separated the two germline ends. Germline V lookup: CDR1 SEHNR, CDR2 FQNEAQ (reference sequence). The DNA for the CDR3 is TGTGCCAGCAGCTCTGGGACAACAGATACGCAGTATTTT. Residues: CASSSGTTDTQYF.

The chain uses TRBV5-1 and TRBJ1-1; TRBD1 matches 9 bases. This CDR3 spans 15 amino acids. V was clipped by 3 bases and J by 0 bases; unmatched bases: 3. CDR1 and CDR2 (germline): SGHRS, YFSETQ. The CDR3 spells CASSSGTGLNTEAFF. The CDR3 DNA follows: TGCGCCAGCAGCTCTGGGACAGGGCTGAACACTGAAGCTTTCTTT.

The chain employs TRBV4-1 and TRBJ2-3; 13 nucleotides agree with TRBD2. CDR3 size: 16 residues. Germline V gene data show CDR1 as MGHRA and CDR2 as YSYEKL. J was trimmed by 5 bases and V by 3 bases; bases with no gene match: 5. The CDR3: CASSQPGLAGEDTQYF. CDR3 DNA: TGCGCCAGCAGCCAGCCTGGACTAGCGGGAGAAGATACGCAGTATTTT.